This T cell receptor (beta chain) comes out of a study of blood T cell repertoires in COVID-19. Study-wide background: Some COVID-19 samples were acute and others convalescent; all came from the United States, Italy and Spain. The cDNA or gDNA used as material had been derived from T cells, B-cell-depleted T cells, or PBMCs.

The CDR3 runs 12 residues. Germline-derived CDR1 and CDR2 are MGHRA and YSYEKL. V was clipped by 4 bases and J by 7 bases, with 7 bases between them. Authors' methods: Nucleated cell number was recorded as an estimate derived from reference gene primer amplification. Here immunoSEQ multiplex PCR was the method, and the copy in TCRdb shows in-frame clones only, minus some. That table gives V, J and clone size, and the DNA gave D and trimming. The sample has under 300,000 clones; about 80% are singletons. The source is a man between 25 and 39 years old who had recovered from COVID-19. The sequencing input was peripheral blood. The chain links TRBV4-1 to TRBJ1-4; D remains unclear. The CDR3, as DNA: TGCGCCAGCAGCCCAAAGAGTGAAAAACTGTTTTTT. Amino acids: CASSPKSEKLFF.